A selection of T cell receptor beta chains follows, all from one sample in a study of identical twins. MiXCR was run by TCRdb on the 5' RACE reads, yielding one entry per CDR3 protein. The sample lists a few hundred thousand distinct CDR3 sequences, roughly 9.5% seen once, with roughly 3% in the top ten. The same specimen was also included in a second study, on yellow fever vaccine responses in identical twins.

The sample consisted of PBMCs. The receptors shown here come from a woman aged 18 to 35 in good health. The CDR3 runs from the conserved cysteine through the conserved F or W. The D gene is left open where the match is weak. Expanded clones are given a class, and other clones once, few, many or no size at all.

j_call,d_call,v_call,clone_size,cdr3_aa,cdr3_nt
TRBJ2-1,TRBD2,TRBV5-1,few,CASSRVAGSEQFF,TGCGCCAGCAGTCGGGTAGCGGGTAGTGAGCAGTTCTTC
TRBJ2-1,TRBD1,TRBV20-1,many,CSASQGTGEYNEQFF,TGCAGTGCTAGCCAGGGCACAGGGGAATACAATGAGCAGTTCTTC
TRBJ2-5,TRBD2,TRBV6-5,NA,CASSYFIRPGTSRETQYF,TGTGCCAGCAGTTATTTTATCCGCCCCGGGACTAGCAGGGAGACCCAGTACTTC
TRBJ2-7,NA,TRBV20-1,few,CSASKPPYYEQYF,TGCAGTGCTAGTAAGCCTCCCTACTACGAGCAGTACTTC
TRBJ1-3,TRBD1,TRBV2,NA,CASRALTGSSGNTIYF,TGTGCCAGCAGGGCCTTGACAGGGAGCTCTGGAAACACCATATATTTT
TRBJ2-7,TRBD1,TRBV7-9,NA,CASSYGTVYEQYF,TGTGCCAGCAGCTACGGGACAGTCTACGAGCAGTACTTC
TRBJ2-1,NA,TRBV29-1,few,CSVREGAWDNEQFF,TGCAGCGTAAGGGAGGGGGCGTGGGACAATGAGCAGTTCTTC
TRBJ2-2,TRBD1,TRBV7-2,NA,CASSLAGTGEVFF,TGTGCCAGCAGCTTAGCGGGGACAGGGGAGGTGTTTTTT
TRBJ2-1,TRBD1,TRBV10-3,NA,CAISLTGSRYNEQFF,TGTGCCATCAGTCTGACAGGGTCCCGTTACAATGAGCAGTTCTTC
TRBJ2-5,NA,TRBV6-5,many,CASSYWETQYF,TGTGCCAGCAGTTACTGGGAGACCCAGTACTTC
TRBJ2-1,NA,TRBV7-3,NA,CASSTGGKNNEQFF,TGTGCCAGCAGCACTGGAGGGAAGAACAATGAGCAGTTCTTC
TRBJ1-1,NA,TRBV30,few,CAYSGEKNTEAFF,TGTGCCTACTCCGGGGAGAAGAACACTGAAGCTTTCTTT
TRBJ1-1,TRBD1,TRBV11-2,many,CASSPAGTGTTFF,TGTGCCAGCAGCCCAGCCGGGACAGGGACAACTTTCTTT
TRBJ1-1,NA,TRBV29-1,NA,CSVRTGTNTEAFF,TGCAGCGTTCGAACAGGGACGAACACTGAAGCTTTCTTT
TRBJ2-7,TRBD2,TRBV20-1,few,CSASVGGGSYEQYF,TGCAGTGCTAGTGTGGGCGGGGGATCCTACGAGCAGTACTTC
TRBJ2-1,NA,TRBV7-3,NA,CASSLRNSDLEQFF,TGTGCCAGCAGCTTACGTAATAGCGACTTAGAGCAGTTCTTC
TRBJ1-1,TRBD1,TRBV6-5,few,CASSYSSPGGIAEAFF,TGTGCCAGCAGTTACTCCTCCCCAGGGGGCATCGCTGAAGCTTTCTTT
TRBJ2-7,NA,TRBV11-2,NA,CASSFWTIEQYF,TGTGCCAGCAGCTTCTGGACTATCGAGCAGTACTTC
TRBJ2-3,TRBD2,TRBV4-3,few,CASSPKRFSGRTDTQYF,TGCGCCAGCAGCCCTAAAAGGTTTAGCGGGAGGACAGATACGCAGTATTTT
TRBJ2-7,NA,TRBV20-1,NA,CSARELGGASYEQYF,TGCAGTGCTAGAGAACTCGGGGGAGCTTCCTACGAGCAGTACTTC
TRBJ1-3,NA,TRBV7-6,NA,CASSLWTDTFSGNTIYF,TGTGCCAGCAGCTTGTGGACAGACACCTTCTCTGGAAACACCATATATTTT
TRBJ2-7,TRBD1,TRBV30,few,CAWSVDRARYEQYF,TGTGCCTGGAGTGTTGACAGGGCACGCTACGAGCAGTACTTC
TRBJ2-7,NA,TRBV29-1,NA,CSVGVPGKYEQYF,TGCAGCGTTGGGGTACCGGGCAAGTACGAGCAGTACTTC
TRBJ2-3,NA,TRBV4-3,NA,CASNRGRAVTDTQYF,TGCGCCAGCAACCGAGGGCGGGCGGTCACAGATACGCAGTATTTT
TRBJ2-7,TRBD1,TRBV6-5,NA,CASSYWDRGLRSYEQYF,TGTGCCAGCAGTTACTGGGACAGGGGGCTAAGATCCTACGAGCAGTACTTC
TRBJ2-5,TRBD1,TRBV11-2,many,CASSSLRVGTALTLQETQYF,TGTGCCAGCAGCTCTCTCCGGGTCGGGACAGCTCTCACACTCCAAGAGACCCAGTACTTC
TRBJ2-1,NA,TRBV20-1,few,CSTGGGNDEQFF,TGCAGCACAGGGGGGGGCAACGATGAGCAGTTCTTC
TRBJ2-7,NA,TRBV7-2,many,CASSSNYGYEQYF,TGTGCCAGCAGCTCGAACTACGGCTACGAGCAGTACTTC
TRBJ2-3,TRBD1,TRBV4-3,many,CASSPATGVSTDTQYF,TGCGCCAGCAGCCCAGCAACAGGGGTTAGCACAGATACGCAGTATTTT
TRBJ2-7,TRBD2,TRBV7-2,NA,CASSLVWTSGYEQYF,TGTGCCAGCAGCTTAGTGTGGACTAGCGGCTACGAGCAGTACTTC
TRBJ2-2,NA,TRBV11-3,few,CASSLLTGRNTGELFF,TGTGCCAGCAGCCTCCTGACAGGAAGGAACACCGGGGAGCTGTTTTTT
TRBJ1-1,NA,TRBV20-1,few,CSAQTTGLANTEAFF,TGCAGTGCACAAACAACGGGTCTCGCGAACACTGAAGCTTTCTTT
TRBJ1-1,NA,TRBV12-3/TRBV12-4,NA,CASRQDGNTEAFF,TGTGCCAGCAGACAAGACGGAAACACTGAAGCTTTCTTT
TRBJ1-1,NA,TRBV2,few,CASSEQQNTEAFF,TGTGCCAGCAGTGAACAGCAGAACACTGAAGCTTTCTTT
TRBJ1-1,NA,TRBV29-1,NA,CSVDRVNTEAFF,TGCAGCGTGGACAGAGTGAACACTGAAGCTTTCTTT
TRBJ2-5,NA,TRBV10-3,NA,CAISESTRAGTQYF,TGTGCCATCAGTGAGTCGACCCGGGCCGGGACCCAGTACTTC
TRBJ2-7,TRBD2,TRBV5-1,many,CASSALPSGGTYEQYF,TGCGCCAGCAGCGCGCTTCCTAGCGGGGGGACCTACGAGCAGTACTTC
TRBJ2-7,NA,TRBV5-5,few,CASSRRLAEQYF,TGTGCCAGCAGCCGCCGGCTAGCTGAGCAGTACTTC
TRBJ2-1,NA,TRBV23-1,few,CASSQSGDSGKNSYNEQFF,TGCGCCAGCAGTCAATCAGGGGATAGCGGAAAGAATAGTTACAATGAGCAGTTCTTC
TRBJ2-7,NA,TRBV9,NA,CASSDGNSYEQYF,TGTGCCAGCAGCGACGGCAACTCCTACGAGCAGTACTTC
TRBJ2-7,NA,TRBV20-1,NA,CSAQGFSLSSYEQYF,TGCAGTGCTCAGGGGTTCTCCCTGAGCTCCTACGAGCAGTACTTC
TRBJ2-5,TRBD1,TRBV3-1,few,CASSQGTGTTGETQYF,TGTGCCAGCAGCCAGGGGACAGGGACGACGGGGGAGACCCAGTACTTC
TRBJ2-3,NA,TRBV7-9,NA,CASSPEGGTDTQYF,TGTGCCAGCAGCCCGGAGGGCGGCACAGATACGCAGTATTTT
TRBJ2-3,TRBD2,TRBV10-3,NA,CAISSLRSGRVSTRDTQYF,TGTGCCATCAGTAGCTTGAGGAGCGGGAGGGTGTCGACCCGAGATACGCAGTATTTT
TRBJ2-2,TRBD1,TRBV7-8,NA,CASRGVWGQTGELFF,TGTGCCAGCAGGGGCGTGTGGGGACAGACCGGGGAGCTGTTTTTT
TRBJ2-7,NA,TRBV5-6,NA,CASSLRTLSISYEQYF,TGTGCCAGCAGCTTGAGGACACTTTCTATCTCCTACGAGCAGTACTTC
TRBJ2-7,NA,TRBV4-1,many,CASSQEFPTGAAHEQYF,TGCGCCAGCAGCCAAGAGTTCCCGACGGGAGCAGCCCACGAGCAGTACTTC
TRBJ2-5,TRBD1,TRBV7-9,NA,CASSLGGTDKETQYF,TGTGCCAGCAGCTTAGGGGGGACAGATAAAGAGACCCAGTACTTC
TRBJ2-7,NA,TRBV7-2,few,CASSLNPGTPSYEQYF,TGTGCCAGCAGCTTAAACCCCGGGACACCCTCCTACGAGCAGTACTTC
TRBJ2-5,TRBD1,TRBV9,NA,CASSVAGPSGGETQYF,TGTGCCAGCAGCGTAGCTGGACCGTCAGGGGGAGAGACCCAGTACTTC
TRBJ2-5,TRBD2,TRBV12-3/TRBV12-4,few,CASRIHGGGRVAPQYF,TGTGCCAGCAGAATACACGGGGGCGGGAGGGTCGCGCCCCAGTACTTC
TRBJ2-7,NA,TRBV7-2,few,CASSLFGSSYEQYF,TGTGCCAGCAGCTTATTCGGGAGTTCCTACGAGCAGTACTTC
TRBJ2-5,TRBD2,TRBV10-3,few,CATREGSETQYF,TGTGCCACAAGGGAGGGATCAGAGACCCAGTACTTC
TRBJ2-1,TRBD2,TRBV20-1,many,CSARGERDYNEQFF,TGCAGTGCTCGTGGAGAGCGGGACTACAATGAGCAGTTCTTC
TRBJ2-1,NA,TRBV20-1,once,CSARGLSGETSSYNEQFF,TGCAGTGCTAGGGGCCTATCGGGAGAGACTAGCTCCTACAATGAGCAGTTCTTC
TRBJ1-1,TRBD1,TRBV4-3,many,CASSLDRDWTEAFF,TGCGCCAGCAGCCTGGACAGGGATTGGACTGAAGCTTTCTTT
TRBJ2-1,TRBD2,TRBV7-8,few,CASSLDRGGPDNEQFF,TGTGCCAGCAGCTTAGATCGGGGAGGGCCCGACAATGAGCAGTTCTTC
TRBJ1-2,TRBD1,TRBV5-1,NA,CASSLQQGESYTF,TGCGCCAGCAGCTTACAACAGGGGGAGAGCTACACCTTC
TRBJ2-1,TRBD2,TRBV13,few,CASSQEASGFNEQFF,TGTGCCAGCAGCCAGGAGGCTAGCGGGTTCAATGAGCAGTTCTTC
TRBJ2-7,TRBD1,TRBV4-3,many,CASSSGTGVYEQYF,TGCGCCAGCAGCTCCGGGACAGGGGTTTACGAGCAGTACTTC